The rows below give T cell receptor beta chains drawn from one sample of a study of PD-1 blockade in mismatch repair-deficient tumors. Data came from immunoSEQ multiplex PCR; TCRdb stores just in-frame clones and leaves some out. Altogether 35,000 to 45,000 clones are present, approximately 84% being singletons, with the ten largest covering roughly 4%. The starting material was peripheral blood, obtained around 75 weeks after starting pembrolizumab. The receptors shown here come from an adult with mismatch repair-deficient cancer. The CDR3 runs from the conserved cysteine through the conserved F or W. D genes are given only for firm matches. Clone size, where shown, is once, few, many, or a class for clones that have expanded.

TRBJ2-1,.,TRBV10-1,.,TGCGCCAGCAGTGTCACGGGGGACTACAATGAGCAGTTCTTC,CASSVTGDYNEQFF
TRBJ2-7,.,TRBV7-2,.,TGTGCCAGCAGCTTATCAGGGGTCGTGCAGTACTTC,CASSLSGVVQYF
TRBJ1-1,.,TRBV7-3,.,TGTGCCAGCAGCTTAAGTTGGGACCAAAAGGAAGCTTTCTTT,CASSLSWDQKEAFF
TRBJ2-1,.,TRBV13,.,TGTGCCAGCAGCCCCCGGGTGGGCCCGGGGTTCTTC,CASSPRVGPGFF
TRBJ2-2,TRBD1,TRBV28,.,TGTGCCAGCAGTTTATCCCGACAGGGTGGTGGTGCCGGGGAGCTGTTTTTT,CASSLSRQGGGAGELFF
TRBJ2-3,.,TRBV30,.,TGTGCCTGGAGTAAAATTTCCGCAGATACGCAGTATTTT,CAWSKISADTQYF
TRBJ1-2,TRBD1,TRBV4-1,.,TGCGCCAGCAGTCGACCACAGGGGGTTGAGGGCTACACCTTC,CASSRPQGVEGYTF
TRBJ2-5,.,TRBV10-3,.,TGTGCCATCAGCGACTCCGGGACTCCCCTGCTTAGGCAAGAGACCCAGTACTTC,CAISDSGTPLLRQETQYF
TRBJ1-1,.,TRBV7-9,.,TGTGCCAGCAGCTCTTGGAAAGGACAGCACACTGAAGCTTTCTTT,CASSSWKGQHTEAFF
TRBJ1-2,.,TRBV7-6,.,TGTGCCAGCAGTCCAGGGGTTGATAACTATGGCTACACCTTC,CASSPGVDNYGYTF
TRBJ2-7,.,TRBV9,.,TGTGCCAGCAGCGTAGCTGATAGGGCCTACGAGCAGTACTTC,CASSVADRAYEQYF
TRBJ2-3,TRBD2,TRBV10-2,.,TGCGCCAGCAATCTACTAGCGGGAGGGCCTCCAGATACGCAGTATTTT,CASNLLAGGPPDTQYF
TRBJ2-2,.,TRBV30,.,TGTGCCTGGCGATGGGGTAGGGACACCGGGGAGCTGTTTTTT,CAWRWGRDTGELFF
TRBJ1-4,.,TRBV7-6,.,TGTGCCAGCAGCTTCGGTGAAAAACTGTTTTTT,CASSFGEKLFF
TRBJ1-2,TRBD1,TRBV2,few,TGTGCCAGCAGCCTGACAGGGGACTATGGCTACACCTTC,CASSLTGDYGYTF
TRBJ1-2,TRBD1,TRBV19,.,TGTGCCAGTAGTCGACAGGGAGAGGGCTACACCTTC,CASSRQGEGYTF